The clone carrying this TCR beta chain was detected a few times. Its target is unknown. For each subset, genomic DNA was distributed in equal portions over several immunoSEQ plates. Profiling relied on immunoSEQ multiplex PCR, and the TCRdb table lists in-frame clones only, not all of them. The data hold 600,000 to 750,000 clones, with 55% to 75% observed a single time. Per germline, CDR1 SEHNR and CDR2 FQNEAQ (reference sequence). CDR3 length: 17 residues. V was clipped by 1 base and J by 1 base, with 14 bases between them. These data belong to a study of shared clonotypes between healthy human individuals. Overall study context: Per donor, three plates held CD4 naive cells, three held CD4 memory, two held CD8 naive and one held CD8 memory. Findings and caveats of the study: Naive subsets generally exceeded memory subsets in estimated richness.

This sequence was found in a woman in her 30s in good health. Material: memory CD4+ T cells sorted from blood. Documented subset: CD45RA-negative fraction. This chain joins TRBV7-9 and TRBJ1-3; D ambiguous. DNA of the CDR3: TGTGCCAGCAGCTTAGTGATCGGGGTATCTTCTGGAAACACCATATATTTT. Translated: CASSLVIGVSSGNTIYF.